This note documents a single T cell receptor (beta chain) sequence. Its binding antigen is unknown. No much larger clonotype is one base removed from it; base qualities were not supplied. The sample originates from a study of graft-versus-host responses after intestinal transplantation (dated by TCRdb to about 2021). In terms of the full investigation: Recipients received multivisceral, liver-intestinal, or isolated intestinal transplants. Anti-thymocyte globulin induction was given to all recipients, followed by maintenance tacrolimus and steroids for 2 to 3 years. After intestinal transplantation, graft-versus-host and host-versus-graft alloreactive T cell clones were followed in the graft, circulation and bone marrow using bulk TCR-beta CDR3 sequencing. Alloreactive clones were identified by sequencing pre-transplant mixed lymphocyte reaction products and comparing these products with unstimulated pre-transplant donor and recipient T cells. A cohort of roughly 25 intestinal transplant recipients, including one retransplant, was enrolled, and a few patients lacking pretransplant specimens were excluded. Donor T cell macrochimerism was defined as a peak of at least 4% donor T cells among recipient peripheral blood mononuclear cells. Instead of going to the commercial service, samples from a few later patients were sequenced in-house on an Illumina MiSeq and processed with MiXCR.

Findings and caveats that apply to the study as a whole: In patients with donor T cell macrochimerism, the allografts had high GvH to HvG T cell clonal ratios. The relatively low number and heterogeneity of intestinal transplant patients limited the conclusions. GvH clones were detected in recipient bone marrow, and some appeared earlier in ileal mucosa or blood, consistent with an intestinal mucosal origin. Early after transplant, peak levels of circulating GvH clones were associated with declines in HvG clones.

Taken with the paper, the label for time point translates to: cells obtained before transplantation from donor or recipient. CD3+CD4+ and CD3+CD8+ populations were FACS-sorted from unstimulated pre-transplant donor and recipient cells taken from spleen or lymph nodes. The library was built by means of the immunoSEQ multiplex PCR assay. For most patients, genomic DNA was isolated with the Qiagen DNeasy Blood and Tissue Kit and sent frozen to Adaptive Biotechnologies for TCR sequencing. High-throughput TCR-beta CDR3 sequencing of genomic DNA from most patients was performed by Adaptive Biotechnologies. The authors' analysis ran thus. TCR sequencing data for approximately 17 patients were retrieved from Adaptive's ImmunoSEQ software; a few other patients were processed with MiXCR and VDJtools. To correct CD4 versus CD8 sorting errors, any sequence found in both subsets at a frequency ratio below 5:1 was removed. CDR3 nucleotide sequences shared by donor and recipient were removed because the origin of these sequences could not be assigned. At least 2-fold expansion over unstimulated cells and a minimum CFSE-low frequency of 0.002% (template counts) or 0.001% (read counts) were required for clones to be classified as alloreactive. Clones detected in sequenced pre-transplant spleen, lymph node, or MLR CFSE-low populations of the donor or recipient were defined as mappable. Cumulative frequency of alloreactive clones was calculated as a percentage of all sequences weighted by copy number. Drawn from immuneACCESS, this table holds only the in-frame rearrangements with V and J called that TCRdb kept. Clones are partly lost; checked studies trace under half to an unresolved V gene and leave the rest unexplained. V, J and clone size are taken as reported in that table, and D and trimming were inferred from the DNA itself. The sample table contains tens of thousands of clones; only one count was recorded for about 90% of them. The ten largest clones represent roughly 2.5% of the sample.

CDR3 length: 15 amino acids, cysteine to phenylalanine. Only the CDR3 DNA stays, 45 bases, in frame from base 1. From a lookup of the germline V gene (reference sequence), CDR1 and CDR2 are MNHEY and SMNVEV. Trimming takes 2 bases from V and 0 bases from J, and the germline ends sit 10 bases apart. The sequences come from unstimulated CD8+ T cells sorted from spleen or lymph node cells, collected before intestinal transplant. This TCR was recovered from a human donor who received an intestinal transplant. The chain uses TRBV27 and TRBJ2-5; the D gene identity is not certain. Here is the DNA: TGTGCCAGCAGTTTAATGAGCGAATACCAAGAGACCCAGTACTTC. Translated, it gives CASSLMSEYQETQYF.